Presented here are 5 T cell receptor beta chains from one specimen sequenced in a study of control samples from healthy donors and cancer patients (dated by TCRdb to 2018 to 2021). Preparation of the library involved the immunoSEQ multiplex PCR assay. In TCRdb, the immuneACCESS table is reduced to in-frame sequences with V and J assigned. These tables do not hold every clone; where another copy was compared, an unresolved V gene accounts for under half, and the others remain unexplained. The sample table contains just under 75,000 clones; only one count was recorded for over 75% of them. The ten largest clones take up under 4.5% of the sample. The material sequenced was blood. These receptors were collected from a woman aged 45 to 65 in good health.

The chain is built from TRBV30 and TRBJ1-2; 7 positions match TRBD1. Trimming removed 3 bases from V and 11 bases from J; junction bases left unmatched: 12. Germline V gene data show CDR1 as GTSNPN and CDR2 as SVGIG (reference sequence). This CDR3 has 13 amino acids. Here the CDR3 reads CAWRLTGQMVYTF. Here the CDR3 DNA reads TGTGCCTGGAGACTGACAGGGCAAATGGTTTACACCTTC.

This chain connects TRBV6-2 or TRBV6-3 to TRBJ2-7; no clear D. The V end lost 6 bases, the J end lost 3 bases, and 6 bases lay between the germline ends. This CDR3 has 11 amino acids. The germline CDR1 and CDR2 sequences are MNHEY and SVGEGT. CDR3 sequence (DNA): TGTGCCAGCAGCCCACTCTACGAGCAGTACTTC. Protein sequence: CASSPLYEQYF.

The rearrangement joins TRBV9 to TRBJ2-7; 11 bases align to TRBD2. The CDR3 is 17 residues long. Per germline, CDR1 SGDLS and CDR2 YYNGEE. J gave up 2 bases and V 3 bases, and 10 bases lay outside the gene matches. The CDR3 nucleotides read TGTGCCAGCAGCGGCGGGACCGGGACTAGCGGCCCCTACGAGCAGTACTTC. Translated: CASSGGTGTSGPYEQYF.

This chain joins TRBV10-2 and TRBJ1-6, with 7 bases fitting TRBD1. The CDR3 spans 14 residues. Germline CDR1 and CDR2: WSHSY and SAAADI. V lost 4 bases, J lost 9 bases, and 6 bases stayed unmatched. In nucleotides, the CDR3 is TGCGCCAGCAGTGCGACAGGGTTGGTTTCACCCCTCCACTTT. It encodes CASSATGLVSPLHF.

DNA for the CDR3: TGTGCTAGTGGTTTGGGGGACACGATCCAAGAGACCCAGTACTTC. Protein: CASGLGDTIQETQYF. V usage is TRBV12-5 and J usage is TRBJ2-5; tentatively, D is TRBD1 (6 bases). CDR3 size: 15 residues. Germline CDR1 reads LGHNT; CDR2 reads FRNRAP. Deletions cut 1 base from V and 1 base from J, with 10 bases between. The full variable domain, with the rest looked up from reference TRBV12-5 and TRBJ2-5, is DARVTQTPRHKVTEMGQEVTMRCQPILGHNTVFWYRQTMMQGLELLAYFRNRAPLDDSGMPKDRFSAEMPDATLATLKIQPSEPRDSAVYFCASGLGDTIQETQYFGPGTRLLVL.